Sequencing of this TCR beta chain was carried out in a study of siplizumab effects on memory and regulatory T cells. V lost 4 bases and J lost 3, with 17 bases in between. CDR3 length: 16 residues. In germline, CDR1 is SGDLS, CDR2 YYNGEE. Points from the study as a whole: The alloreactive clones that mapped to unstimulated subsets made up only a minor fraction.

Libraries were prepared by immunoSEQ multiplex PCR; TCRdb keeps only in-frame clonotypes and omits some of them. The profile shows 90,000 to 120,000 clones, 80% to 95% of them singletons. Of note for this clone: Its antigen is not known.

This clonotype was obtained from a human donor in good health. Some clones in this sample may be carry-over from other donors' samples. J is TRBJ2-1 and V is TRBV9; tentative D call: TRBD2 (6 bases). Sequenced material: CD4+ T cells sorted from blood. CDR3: CASSLRDSPVYNEQFF. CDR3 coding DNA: TGTGCCAGCAGCCTGAGGGACTCCCCAGTCTACAATGAGCAGTTCTTC.